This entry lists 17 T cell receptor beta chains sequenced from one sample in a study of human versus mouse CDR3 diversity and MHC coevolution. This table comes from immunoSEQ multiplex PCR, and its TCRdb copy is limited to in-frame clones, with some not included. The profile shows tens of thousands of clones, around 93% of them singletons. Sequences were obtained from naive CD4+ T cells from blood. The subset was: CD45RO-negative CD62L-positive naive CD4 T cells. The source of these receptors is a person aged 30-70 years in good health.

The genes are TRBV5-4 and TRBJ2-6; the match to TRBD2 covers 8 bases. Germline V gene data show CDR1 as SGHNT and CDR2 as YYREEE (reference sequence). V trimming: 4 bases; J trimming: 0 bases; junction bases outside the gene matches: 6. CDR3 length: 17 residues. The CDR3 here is CASSSGSPFSGANVLTF. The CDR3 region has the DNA TGTGCCAGCAGCAGCGGGAGTCCTTTCTCTGGGGCCAACGTCCTGACTTTC.

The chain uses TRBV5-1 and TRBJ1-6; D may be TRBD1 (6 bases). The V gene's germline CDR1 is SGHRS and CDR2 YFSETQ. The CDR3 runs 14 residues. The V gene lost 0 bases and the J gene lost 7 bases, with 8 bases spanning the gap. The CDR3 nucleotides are TGCGCCAGCAGCTTGGACAGGGTGAATTCACCCCTCCACTTT. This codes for CASSLDRVNSPLHF.

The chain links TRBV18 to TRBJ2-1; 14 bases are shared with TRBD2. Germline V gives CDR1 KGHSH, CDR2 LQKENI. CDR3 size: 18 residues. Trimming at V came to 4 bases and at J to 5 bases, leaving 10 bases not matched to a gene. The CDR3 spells CASSRLAGGPRTNNEQFF. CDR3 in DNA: TGTGCCAGCTCACGACTAGCGGGGGGGCCGAGGACGAACAATGAGCAGTTCTTC.

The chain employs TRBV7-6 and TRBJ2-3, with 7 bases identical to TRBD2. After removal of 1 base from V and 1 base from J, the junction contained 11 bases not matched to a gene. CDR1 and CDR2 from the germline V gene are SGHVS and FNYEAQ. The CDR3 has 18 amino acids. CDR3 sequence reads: CASSLGAGRGFGTDTQYF. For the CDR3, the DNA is TGTGCCAGCAGCTTAGGGGCGGGGCGGGGGTTCGGCACAGATACGCAGTATTTT.

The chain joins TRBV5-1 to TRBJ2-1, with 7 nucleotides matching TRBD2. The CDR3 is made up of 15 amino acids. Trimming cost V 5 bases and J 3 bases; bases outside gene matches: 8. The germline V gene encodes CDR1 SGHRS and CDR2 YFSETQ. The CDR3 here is CASRFRLAGYNEQFF. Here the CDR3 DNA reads TGCGCCAGCAGGTTCCGACTAGCTGGCTACAATGAGCAGTTCTTC.

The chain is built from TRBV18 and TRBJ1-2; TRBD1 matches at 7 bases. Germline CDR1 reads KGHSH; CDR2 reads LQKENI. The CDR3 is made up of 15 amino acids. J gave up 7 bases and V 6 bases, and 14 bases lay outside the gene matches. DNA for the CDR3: TGTGCCAGCTCTCCTGACAGGGCCAACCTGGGTGGCTACACCTTC. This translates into CASSPDRANLGGYTF.

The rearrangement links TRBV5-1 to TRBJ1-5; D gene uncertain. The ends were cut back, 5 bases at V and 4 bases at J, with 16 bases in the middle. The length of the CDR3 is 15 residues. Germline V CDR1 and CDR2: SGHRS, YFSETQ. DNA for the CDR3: TGCGCCAGCAGTTGGGCGGGGTTATCTAATCAGCCCCAGCATTTT. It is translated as CASSWAGLSNQPQHF.

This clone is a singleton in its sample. The chain's CDR3 is CAWSVGGYEKLFF. The CDR3 DNA is TGTGCCTGGAGTGTAGGCGGATATGAAAAACTGTTTTTT. The J gene is TRBJ1-4, the V gene TRBV30; no clear D. Germline loops: CDR1 GTSNPN, CDR2 SVGIG (reference sequence). V lost 0 bases and J lost 6, with 8 bases in between. The CDR3 spans 13 residues.

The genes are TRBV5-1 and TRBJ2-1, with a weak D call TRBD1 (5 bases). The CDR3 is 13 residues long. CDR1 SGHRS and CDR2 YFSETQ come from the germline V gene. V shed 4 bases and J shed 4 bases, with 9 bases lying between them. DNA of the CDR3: TGCGCCAGCAGCACAGGCGAATACAATGAGCAGTTCTTC. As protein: CASSTGEYNEQFF.

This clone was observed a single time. CDR3 in amino acids: CASSFGGETQYF. The CDR3 nucleotides read TGTGCCAGCAGCTTCGGAGGAGAGACCCAGTACTTC. The chain is built from TRBV7-9 and TRBJ2-5, with D perhaps TRBD2 (5 bases). Trimming pared 3 bases from V and 4 bases from J, leaving 6 bases between. Germline V lookup: CDR1 SEHNR, CDR2 FQNEAQ (reference sequence). The CDR3 is 12 residues long.

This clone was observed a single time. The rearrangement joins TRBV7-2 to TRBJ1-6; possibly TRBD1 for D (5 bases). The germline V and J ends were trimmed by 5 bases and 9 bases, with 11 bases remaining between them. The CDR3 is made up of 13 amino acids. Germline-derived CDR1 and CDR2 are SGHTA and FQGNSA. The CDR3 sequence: CASSPRDSSPLHF. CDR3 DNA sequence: TGTGCCAGCAGCCCCAGGGATAGTTCACCCCTCCACTTT.

CDR3 loop: CASSETGNYGYTF. For the CDR3, the DNA is TGTGCCAGCAGTGAGACGGGAAACTATGGCTACACCTTC. V is TRBV2 and J is TRBJ1-2; the D is unclear. The germline V gene has CDR1 SNHLY and CDR2 FYNNEI. The CDR3 length is 13 residues. Trimming removed 3 bases at V and 2 bases at J, with 7 bases between.

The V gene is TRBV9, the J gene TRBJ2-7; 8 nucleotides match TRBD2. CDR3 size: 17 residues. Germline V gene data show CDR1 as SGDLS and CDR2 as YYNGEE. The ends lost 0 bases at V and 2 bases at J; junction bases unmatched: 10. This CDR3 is CASSVGLLTGGTYEQYF. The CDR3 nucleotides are TGTGCCAGCAGCGTAGGGTTGTTGACGGGGGGGACCTACGAGCAGTACTTC.

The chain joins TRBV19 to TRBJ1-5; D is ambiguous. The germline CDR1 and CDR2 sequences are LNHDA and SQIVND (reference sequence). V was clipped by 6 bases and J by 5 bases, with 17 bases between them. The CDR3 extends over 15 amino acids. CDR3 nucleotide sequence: TGTGCCAGTAGGGAGGAAGGAAGTGGGCATCAGCCCCAGCATTTT. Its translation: CASREEGSGHQPQHF.

CDR3 sequence reads: CASKDREVEGDGYTF. DNA of the CDR3: TGTGCCAGCAAGGACAGGGAGGTCGAAGGGGATGGCTACACCTTC. The rearrangement uses TRBV7-9 and TRBJ1-2, with 8 nucleotides matching TRBD1. After removal of 7 bases from V and 6 bases from J, the junction contained 13 bases not matched to a gene. This CDR3 contains 15 residues. CDR1 is SEHNR and CDR2 is FQNEAQ in the germline V gene (reference sequence).

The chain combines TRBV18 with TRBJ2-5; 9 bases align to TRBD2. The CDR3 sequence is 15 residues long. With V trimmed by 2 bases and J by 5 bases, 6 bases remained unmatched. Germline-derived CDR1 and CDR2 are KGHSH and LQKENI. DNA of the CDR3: TGTGCCAGCTCACCAGGCCTAGCGGGACGGGAGACCCAGTACTTC. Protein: CASSPGLAGRETQYF.

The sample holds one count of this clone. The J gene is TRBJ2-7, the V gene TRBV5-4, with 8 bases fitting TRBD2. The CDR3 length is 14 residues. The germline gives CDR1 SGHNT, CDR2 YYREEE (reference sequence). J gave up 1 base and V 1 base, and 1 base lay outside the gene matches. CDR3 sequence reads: CASSLRGGSYEQYF. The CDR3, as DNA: TGTGCCAGCAGCTTGCGGGGGGGGTCCTACGAGCAGTACTTC. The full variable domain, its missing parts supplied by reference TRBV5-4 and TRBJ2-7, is ETGVTQSPTHLIKTRGQQVTLRCSSQSGHNTVSWYQQALGQGPQFIFQYYREEENGRGNFPPRFSGLQFPNYSSELNVNALELDDSALYLCASSLRGGSYEQYFGPGTRLTVT.